One and the same sample provided the 29 T cell receptor beta chains below, sequenced in a study of blood T cell repertoires in COVID-19. Profiled with immunoSEQ multiplex PCR; TCRdb holds only in-frame clones, not every one. The table has approximately 220,000 clones, over 80% seen once. Material for sequencing was PBMCs or T cells enriched from blood (not recorded which). The source of these receptors is a woman aged 40 to 50 who had recovered from COVID-19.

The chain is built from TRBV27 and TRBJ2-1, with 7 positions matching TRBD2. The germline V gene encodes CDR1 MNHEY and CDR2 SMNVEV (reference sequence). The CDR3 length is 16 residues. Trimming cost V 8 bases and J 0 bases; bases outside gene matches: 10. CDR3 region: CASFALGRGSYNEQFF. The CDR3 nucleotides read TGTGCCAGCTTCGCGCTGGGGAGGGGCTCCTACAATGAGCAGTTCTTC.

The chain has TRBV18 and TRBJ2-3; weak D call: TRBD1 (6 bases). V lost 3 bases to trimming and J lost 6 bases, with 10 bases between them. CDR1 is KGHSH and CDR2 is LQKENI in the germline V gene. CDR3 size: 13 residues. The CDR3 sequence is CASSPLRGDTQYF. The CDR3 DNA is TGTGCCAGCTCACCGCTTAGGGGGGATACGCAGTATTTT.

The chain joins TRBV9 to TRBJ2-2; 13 bases fit TRBD2. CDR1 is SGDLS and CDR2 is YYNGEE in the germline V gene. Unmatched junction bases numbered 4, after V lost 0 bases and J lost 5 bases. The CDR3 is 17 amino acids. The CDR3 is CASSVAVGLAGTGELFF. CDR3 DNA: TGTGCCAGCAGCGTAGCGGTGGGACTAGCGGGAACCGGGGAGCTGTTTTTT.

This rearrangement joins TRBV7-9 to TRBJ1-1; a possible D gene is TRBD1 (5 bases). CDR1 SEHNR and CDR2 FQNEAQ come from the germline V gene (reference sequence). The CDR3 extends over 13 amino acids. Trimming left V 5 bases short and J 5 bases short, with 12 bases between. The CDR3 DNA reads as TGTGCCAGCAGCCCCGTGGGGGGAACTGAAGCTTTCTTT. Protein sequence: CASSPVGGTEAFF.

The chain recombines TRBV7-2 with TRBJ2-1; 13 nucleotides line up with TRBD2. The CDR3 is 16 residues long. CDR1 and CDR2 from the germline V gene are SGHTA and FQGNSA. V trimming: 7 bases; J trimming: 10 bases; junction bases outside the gene matches: 13. The CDR3: CASTKNRGLAGREQFF. CDR3 sequence (DNA): TGTGCCAGCACCAAAAACAGGGGACTAGCGGGAAGAGAGCAGTTCTTC. The full variable domain, with the rest looked up from reference TRBV7-2 and TRBJ2-1, is GAGVSQSPSNKVTEKGKDVELRCDPISGHTALYWYRQSLGQGLEFLIYFQGNSAPDKSGLPSDRFSAERTGGSVSTLTIQRTQQEDSAVYLCASTKNRGLAGREQFFGPGTRLTVL.

This rearrangement joins TRBV27 to TRBJ2-7, with 9 nucleotides matching TRBD2. Per the germline V gene, CDR1 is MNHEY and CDR2 is SMNVEV (reference sequence). J gave up 9 bases and V 4 bases, and 7 bases lay outside the gene matches. This CDR3 has 13 residues. The CDR3 nucleotides read TGTGCCAGCAGTTCGGGACTAGCTCCCGGGCAGTACTTC. Its translation: CASSSGLAPGQYF.

This clone came up a few times. The chain uses TRBV27 and TRBJ1-2; 7 nucleotides agree with TRBD1. Germline CDR1 and CDR2: MNHEY and SMNVEV (reference sequence). J gave up 8 bases and V 3 bases, and 9 bases lay outside the gene matches. CDR3 length: 14 residues. The CDR3 region is CASSFNRGRGGYTF. The CDR3 DNA reads as TGTGCCAGCAGTTTTAACAGGGGAAGAGGAGGCTACACCTTC.

This chain links TRBV2 with TRBJ2-2, with a tentative D call TRBD1 (6 bases). V was clipped by 8 bases and J by 2 bases, with 12 bases between them. This CDR3 contains 14 residues. The germline V gene has CDR1 SNHLY and CDR2 FYNNEI. CDR3 in DNA: TGTGCCAGCCGCCGGGACACTAACACCGGGGAGCTGTTTTTT. Its protein product is CASRRDTNTGELFF. The variable domain in full, completed from reference TRBV2 and TRBJ2-2, reads EPEVTQTPSHQVTQMGQEVILRCVPISNHLYFYWYRQILGQKVEFLVSFYNNEISEKSEIFDDQFSVERPDGSNFTLKIRSTKLEDSAMYFCASRRDTNTGELFFGEGSRLTVL.

The chain employs TRBV7-2 and TRBJ2-3, with TRBD2 matching 10 bases. Trimming at V came to 5 bases and at J to 4 bases, leaving 3 bases not matched to a gene. The germline gives CDR1 SGHTA, CDR2 FQGNSA. The CDR3 runs 14 residues. CDR3 sequence: CASSPGTSADTQYF. In DNA form, the CDR3 reads TGTGCCAGCAGCCCCGGGACTAGCGCAGATACGCAGTATTTT.

The chain links TRBV11-2 to TRBJ1-5, with D perhaps matching TRBD1 (5 bases). Deletions cut 3 bases from V and 3 bases from J, with 12 bases between. The CDR3 length is 15 residues. The germline CDR1 and CDR2 sequences are SGHAT and FQNNGV. Written as DNA, the CDR3 is TGTGCCAGCAGCTTCGGGGGTGGGTCCAATCAGCCCCAGCATTTT. Translation gives CASSFGGGSNQPQHF.

V gene TRBV6-5 combines with J gene TRBJ2-1; possibly TRBD1 for D (6 bases). The CDR3 contains 14 residues. Trimming left V 6 bases short and J 9 bases short, with 18 bases between. CDR1 is MNHEY, CDR2 SVGAGI, per germline. Here the CDR3 reads CASRIQGPVGEQFF. CDR3 nucleotides: TGTGCCAGCAGAATACAGGGACCCGTGGGTGAGCAGTTCTTC.

V usage is TRBV10-3 and J usage is TRBJ1-2, with TRBD1 matching over 8 bases. The CDR3 has 14 residues. V gave up 3 bases and J gave up 3 bases; unmatched junction bases: 3. Germline V gives CDR1 ENHRY, CDR2 SYGVKD. Here the CDR3 DNA reads TGTGCCATCAGTGAAGAGGACAGGGACTATGGCTACACCTTC. Its protein product is CAISEEDRDYGYTF.

This rearrangement joins TRBV5-1 to TRBJ2-3, with 10 bases that match TRBD2. The CDR3 is 16 residues long. Germline CDR1 reads SGHRS; CDR2 reads YFSETQ. J was trimmed by 2 bases and V by 5 bases; bases with no gene match: 8. The CDR3 DNA follows: TGCGCCAGCAGGCCCCCACTAGCGGGGAACACAGATACGCAGTATTTT. Translation: CASRPPLAGNTDTQYF.

In its sample, this clone ranks as medium-sized (0.01 to 0.1%). The chain couples TRBV30 to TRBJ2-5; a weak D match, TRBD2 (5 bases). The germline V gene encodes CDR1 GTSNPN and CDR2 SVGIG (reference sequence). V dropped 2 bases and J dropped 0 bases, with 10 bases sitting between them. This CDR3 comprises 14 residues. This CDR3 is CAWSPGLYQETQYF. The CDR3 nucleotides are TGTGCCTGGAGTCCGGGGTTGTACCAAGAGACCCAGTACTTC.

This chain links TRBV6-5 with TRBJ2-3; D not resolved. There are 14 residues in the CDR3. The V gene's germline CDR1 is MNHEY and CDR2 SVGAGI. V lost 6 bases and J lost 0, with 10 bases in between. The CDR3 spells CASRQLLSTDTQYF. The CDR3 nucleotides read TGTGCCAGCAGGCAACTATTGAGCACAGATACGCAGTATTTT.

This clone was picked up a small number of times. The rearrangement uses TRBV3-1 (or the pseudogene TRBV3-2) and TRBJ2-1; D gene ambiguous. Germline CDR1 and CDR2: LGHDT and YNNKEL (reference sequence). This CDR3 contains 11 residues. Trimming took off 6 bases at V and 6 bases at J, with 6 bases between the two ends. This CDR3 reads CASRQLNEQFF. The DNA of the CDR3 is TGTGCCAGCAGACAACTCAATGAGCAGTTCTTC.

This chain uses TRBV18 with TRBJ2-5, with 9 bases that match TRBD1. V shed 3 bases and J 5 bases; nucleotides not matched to a gene: 10. The CDR3 runs 16 residues. Germline V lookup: CDR1 KGHSH, CDR2 LQKENI. The CDR3 sequence: CASSPLRDRAGETQYF. CDR3 in DNA: TGTGCCAGCTCACCTCTCCGGGACAGGGCAGGGGAGACCCAGTACTTC.

V usage is TRBV20-1 and J usage is TRBJ1-1; D is ambiguous. The CDR3 covers 15 residues. V lost 3 bases and J 6 bases, leaving 20 bases between the germline ends. Germline lookup yields CDR1 DFQATT and CDR2 SNEGSKA (reference sequence). CDR3 in DNA: TGCAGTGCTAGTATAGGATCCCCTAGTATATCTGAAGCTTTCTTT. Its translation: CSASIGSPSISEAFF.

This chain uses TRBV10-3 with TRBJ2-7; the D is unclear. The germline gives CDR1 ENHRY, CDR2 SYGVKD. V lost 3 bases and J 7 bases, leaving 10 bases between the germline ends. The CDR3 runs to 12 residues. Here the CDR3 DNA reads TGTGCCATCAGTGAAACTACTCGAGAGCAGTACGTC. This codes for CAISETTREQYV.

The rearrangement uses TRBV30 and TRBJ1-1, with TRBD1 as a possible D gene (5 bases). Germline V gene lookup returns CDR1 GTSNPN and CDR2 SVGIG (reference sequence). The CDR3 loop spans 13 amino acids. The V gene lost 4 bases and the J gene lost 3 bases, with 12 bases spanning the gap. The CDR3, as DNA: TGTGCCTGGACCAAGGGAGGGGACACTGAAGCTTTCTTT. Translated, it gives CAWTKGGDTEAFF.

The chain combines TRBV5-4 with TRBJ1-3; 7 bases align to TRBD1. This CDR3 contains 13 residues. V trimming: 4 bases; J trimming: 4 bases; junction bases outside the gene matches: 2. CDR1 and CDR2 from the germline V gene are SGHNT and YYREEE (reference sequence). CDR3 in amino acids: CASSGGQGNTIYF. The CDR3 region has the DNA TGTGCCAGCAGCGGGGGACAGGGAAACACCATATATTTT. The variable domain in full, completed from reference TRBV5-4 and TRBJ1-3, reads ETGVTQSPTHLIKTRGQQVTLRCSSQSGHNTVSWYQQALGQGPQFIFQYYREEENGRGNFPPRFSGLQFPNYSSELNVNALELDDSALYLCASSGGQGNTIYFGEGSWLTVV.

The chain is built from TRBV7-9 and TRBJ2-7; TRBD1 matches 9 bases. CDR3 length equals 14 residues. The V gene's germline CDR1 is SEHNR and CDR2 FQNEAQ (reference sequence). J lost 5 bases, V lost 5 bases, and 7 bases had no gene match. In DNA form, the CDR3 reads TGTGCCAGCAGCAAACAGGGGGCGCCGGACGAGCAGTACTTC. This sequence encodes CASSKQGAPDEQYF.

This clone was counted a single time. The chain couples TRBV19 to TRBJ1-5; 7 bases fit TRBD1. CDR1 LNHDA and CDR2 SQIVND come from the germline V gene (reference sequence). The V gene end was trimmed by 10 bases and the J gene end by 3 bases; junction bases not matched to a gene: 9. CDR3 length equals 14 residues. This chain's CDR3 is CATRPGQYNQPQHF. CDR3 nucleotide sequence: TGTGCCACAAGACCGGGACAGTACAATCAGCCCCAGCATTTT.

This chain links TRBV18 with TRBJ2-2; maybe TRBD1 (6 bases). Trimming pared 3 bases from V and 6 bases from J, leaving 8 bases between. Germline V gives CDR1 KGHSH, CDR2 LQKENI. The length of the CDR3 is 13 residues. The CDR3 DNA reads TGTGCCAGCTCACCTTACAGGGCCGGGGAGCTGTTTTTT. Protein sequence: CASSPYRAGELFF.

CDR3 amino acids: CASSKSGVDQPQHF. The DNA for the CDR3 is TGTGCCAGCAGCAAATCAGGGGTTGATCAGCCCCAGCATTTT. The V call is TRBV21-1, the J call TRBJ1-5; TRBD1 reflects the table's D call only, with no check against the DNA. TRBV21-1 is listed as a pseudogene. The CDR3 contains 14 residues.

The genes are TRBV7-2 and TRBJ1-4, with 7 positions matching TRBD1. V shed 1 base, J shed 10 bases, and the junction held 6 bases outside the gene matches. The CDR3 extends over 14 amino acids. Germline-derived CDR1 and CDR2 are SGHTA and FQGNSA. CDR3 loop: CASSLGQGTGKLFF. For the CDR3, the DNA is TGTGCCAGCAGCTTAGGACAGGGAACAGGAAAACTGTTTTTT.

The V gene is TRBV11-2, the J gene TRBJ2-3; TRBD2 matches 9 bases. V lost 5 bases to trimming and J lost 4 bases; unmatched junction nucleotides: 7. Looked up from germline, CDR1 is SGHAT and CDR2 is FQNNGV. CDR3 length equals 15 residues. The CDR3 nucleotides are TGTGCCAGCAGCGTAGGTGGCGGGAGGGCAGATACGCAGTATTTT. This encodes CASSVGGGRADTQYF.

The chain carries TRBV2 and TRBJ1-6; D not certain. Trimming removed 2 bases at V and 8 bases at J, with 10 bases between. The germline V gene encodes CDR1 SNHLY and CDR2 FYNNEI. The CDR3 totals 14 residues. The CDR3 region is CASSESSLYSPLHF. The CDR3 DNA reads TGTGCCAGCAGTGAAAGTAGCCTTTATTCACCCCTCCACTTT.

This clone was observed once. CDR3 protein: CASSSGQGRYNEQFF. The CDR3 DNA reads TGTGCCAGCTCATCCGGACAGGGGCGGTACAATGAGCAGTTCTTC. V and J are TRBV18 and TRBJ2-1, with 9 bases aligning to TRBD1. CDR3 length equals 15 residues. Germline V gives CDR1 KGHSH, CDR2 LQKENI. The junction had 6 bases not matched to a gene; V was cut back by 5 bases and J by 4 bases.